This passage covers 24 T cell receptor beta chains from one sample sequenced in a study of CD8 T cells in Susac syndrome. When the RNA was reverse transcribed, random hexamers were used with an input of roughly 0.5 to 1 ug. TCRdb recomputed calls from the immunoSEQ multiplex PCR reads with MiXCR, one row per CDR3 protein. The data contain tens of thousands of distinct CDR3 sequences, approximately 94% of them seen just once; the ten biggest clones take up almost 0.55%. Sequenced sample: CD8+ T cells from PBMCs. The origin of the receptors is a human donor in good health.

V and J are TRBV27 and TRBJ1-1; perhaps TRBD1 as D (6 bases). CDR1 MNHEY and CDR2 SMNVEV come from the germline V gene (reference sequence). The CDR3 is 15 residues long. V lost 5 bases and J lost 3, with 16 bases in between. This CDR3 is CASSVSRGAHTEAFF. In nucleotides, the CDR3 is TGTGCCAGCAGTGTCTCGCGGGGGGCCCACACTGAAGCTTTCTTT.

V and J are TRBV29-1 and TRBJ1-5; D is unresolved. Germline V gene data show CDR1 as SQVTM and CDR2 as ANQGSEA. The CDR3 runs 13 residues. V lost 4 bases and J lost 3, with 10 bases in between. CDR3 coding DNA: TGCAGCGTTGGTCATGGGGTCAATCAGCCCCAGCATTTT. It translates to CSVGHGVNQPQHF.

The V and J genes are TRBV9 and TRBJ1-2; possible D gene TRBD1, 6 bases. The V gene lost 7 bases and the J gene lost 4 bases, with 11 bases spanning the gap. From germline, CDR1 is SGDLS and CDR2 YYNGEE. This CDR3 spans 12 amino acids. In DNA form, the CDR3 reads TGTGCCAGCCTCGGGACACCCTATGGCTACACCTTC. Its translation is CASLGTPYGYTF.

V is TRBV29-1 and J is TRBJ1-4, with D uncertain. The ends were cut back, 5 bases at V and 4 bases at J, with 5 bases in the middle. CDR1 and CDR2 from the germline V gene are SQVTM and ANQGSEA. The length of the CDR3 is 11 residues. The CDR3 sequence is CSVYDNEKLFF. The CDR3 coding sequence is TGCAGCGTTTATGATAATGAAAAACTGTTTTTT.

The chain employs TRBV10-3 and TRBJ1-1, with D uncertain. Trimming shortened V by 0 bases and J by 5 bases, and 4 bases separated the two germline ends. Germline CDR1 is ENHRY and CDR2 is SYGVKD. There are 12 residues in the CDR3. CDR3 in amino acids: CAISESVTEAFF. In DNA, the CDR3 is TGTGCCATCAGTGAGTCGGTAACTGAAGCTTTCTTT.

This CDR3 is CAEWSGCGNQPQHF. Here the CDR3 DNA reads TGTGCTGAGTGGTCGGGGTGTGGCAATCAGCCCCAGCATTTT. V is TRBV6-4 and J is TRBJ1-5; unclear D gene. CDR3 size: 14 residues. The V gene's germline CDR1 is MRHNA and CDR2 SNTAGT.

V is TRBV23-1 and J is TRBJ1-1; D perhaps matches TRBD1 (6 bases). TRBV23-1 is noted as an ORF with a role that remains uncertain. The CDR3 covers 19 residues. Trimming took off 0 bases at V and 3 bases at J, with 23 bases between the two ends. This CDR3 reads CASSQSITGTGLGDTEAFF. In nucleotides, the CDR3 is TGCGCCAGCAGTCAATCGATCACAGGGACTGGTCTTGGGGACACTGAAGCTTTCTTT.

In nucleotides, the CDR3 is TGTGCCAGCAGTTTGGGGCTAGCGGTGTCCTACGAGCAGTACTTC. The encoded protein is CASSLGLAVSYEQYF. The chain is built from TRBV27 and TRBJ2-7; TRBD2 agrees at 7 bases. V was clipped by 3 bases and J by 1 base; unmatched bases: 6. From germline, CDR1 is MNHEY and CDR2 SMNVEV (reference sequence). The CDR3 contains 15 residues.

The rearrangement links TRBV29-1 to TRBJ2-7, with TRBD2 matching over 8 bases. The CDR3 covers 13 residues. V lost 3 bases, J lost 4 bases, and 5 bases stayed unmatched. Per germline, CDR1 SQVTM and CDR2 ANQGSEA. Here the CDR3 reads CSVDRGRTYEQYF. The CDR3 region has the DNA TGCAGCGTTGACCGCGGGAGGACTTACGAGCAGTACTTC.

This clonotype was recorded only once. DNA of the CDR3: TGCGCCAGCAGCTTGGTACTAGGAATATTCAATGAGCAGTTCTTC. It translates to CASSLVLGIFNEQFF. The rearrangement uses TRBV5-1 and TRBJ2-1, with D perhaps TRBD2 (5 bases). Trimming removed 0 bases from V and 6 bases from J, with 13 bases in between. Germline CDR1 is SGHRS and CDR2 is YFSETQ. The CDR3 totals 15 residues.

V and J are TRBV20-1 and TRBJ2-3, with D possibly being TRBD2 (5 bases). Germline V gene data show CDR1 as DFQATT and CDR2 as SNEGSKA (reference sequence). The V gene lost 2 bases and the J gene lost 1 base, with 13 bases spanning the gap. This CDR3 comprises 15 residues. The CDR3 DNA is TGCAGTGCTAGATCTAGGGCGGAGGGCACAGATACGCAGTATTTT. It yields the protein CSARSRAEGTDTQYF.

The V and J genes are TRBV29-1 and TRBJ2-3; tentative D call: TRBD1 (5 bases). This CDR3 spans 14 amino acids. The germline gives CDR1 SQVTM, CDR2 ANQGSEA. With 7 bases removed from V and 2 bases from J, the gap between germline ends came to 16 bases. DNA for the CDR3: TGCAGCGCCCACCTAGGGGATCTCACAGATACGCAGTATTTT. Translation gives CSAHLGDLTDTQYF.

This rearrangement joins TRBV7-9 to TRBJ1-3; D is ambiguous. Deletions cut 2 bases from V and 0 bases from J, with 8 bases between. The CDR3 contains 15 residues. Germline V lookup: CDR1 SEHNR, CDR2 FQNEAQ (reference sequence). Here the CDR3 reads CASSLFAVSGNTIYF. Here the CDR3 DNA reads TGTGCCAGCAGCTTATTCGCAGTCTCTGGAAACACCATATATTTT.

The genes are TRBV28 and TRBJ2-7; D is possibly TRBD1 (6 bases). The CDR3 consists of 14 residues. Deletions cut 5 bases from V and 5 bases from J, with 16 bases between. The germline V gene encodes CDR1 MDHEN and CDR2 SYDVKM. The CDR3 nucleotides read TGTGCCAGCAGTCACTGGACAGAATGGAACGAGCAGTACTTC. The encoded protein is CASSHWTEWNEQYF. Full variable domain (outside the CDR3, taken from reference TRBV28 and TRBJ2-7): DVKVTQSSRYLVKRTGEKVFLECVQDMDHENMFWYRQDPGLGLRLIYFSYDVKMKEKGDIPEGYSVSREKKERFSLILESASTNQTSMYLCASSHWTEWNEQYFGPGTRLTVT.

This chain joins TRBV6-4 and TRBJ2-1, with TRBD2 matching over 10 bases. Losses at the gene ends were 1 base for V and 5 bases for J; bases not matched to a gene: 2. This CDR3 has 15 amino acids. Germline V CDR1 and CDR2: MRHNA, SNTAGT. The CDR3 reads CASSDLAGGDNEQFF. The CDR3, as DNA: TGTGCCAGCAGTGACTTAGCGGGGGGTGACAATGAGCAGTTCTTC.

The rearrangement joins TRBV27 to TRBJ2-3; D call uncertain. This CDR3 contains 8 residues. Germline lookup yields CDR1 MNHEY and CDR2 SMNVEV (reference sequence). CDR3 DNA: TGTCTCATAGTTACGCAGTATTTT. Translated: CLIVTQYF.

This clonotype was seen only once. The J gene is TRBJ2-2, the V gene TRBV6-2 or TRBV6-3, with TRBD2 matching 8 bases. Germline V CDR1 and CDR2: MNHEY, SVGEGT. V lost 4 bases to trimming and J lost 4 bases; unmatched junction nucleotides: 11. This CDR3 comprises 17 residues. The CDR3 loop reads CASSWGTRTLSTGELFF. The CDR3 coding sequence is TGTGCCAGCAGTTGGGGGACTAGGACCCTGAGCACCGGGGAGCTGTTTTTT.

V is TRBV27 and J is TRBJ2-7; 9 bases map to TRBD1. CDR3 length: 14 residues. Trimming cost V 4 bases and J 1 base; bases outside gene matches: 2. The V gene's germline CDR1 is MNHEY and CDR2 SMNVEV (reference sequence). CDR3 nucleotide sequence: TGTGCCAGCAGTTGGACAGGGGTGTCCTACGAGCAGTACTTC. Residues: CASSWTGVSYEQYF.

This CDR3 reads CASMKGATEAFF. The CDR3 DNA is TGTGCCAGTATGAAGGGGGCGACTGAAGCTTTCTTT. V usage is TRBV19 and J usage is TRBJ1-1, with 7 bases aligning to TRBD1. The CDR3 has 12 amino acids. V lost 7 bases to trimming and J lost 5 bases; unmatched junction nucleotides: 4. Germline CDR1 and CDR2: LNHDA and SQIVND (reference sequence).

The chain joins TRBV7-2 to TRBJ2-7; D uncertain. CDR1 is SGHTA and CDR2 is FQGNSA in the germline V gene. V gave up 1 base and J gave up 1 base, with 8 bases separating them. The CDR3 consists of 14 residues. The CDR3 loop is CASSLVALSYEQYF. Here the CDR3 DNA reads TGTGCCAGCAGCTTAGTTGCCTTATCCTACGAGCAGTACTTC.

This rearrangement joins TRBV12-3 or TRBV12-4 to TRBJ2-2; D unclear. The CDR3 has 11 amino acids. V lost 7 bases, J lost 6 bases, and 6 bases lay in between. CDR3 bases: TGTGCCAGCACCTTCGCCGGGGAGCTGTTTTTT. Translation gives CASTFAGELFF.

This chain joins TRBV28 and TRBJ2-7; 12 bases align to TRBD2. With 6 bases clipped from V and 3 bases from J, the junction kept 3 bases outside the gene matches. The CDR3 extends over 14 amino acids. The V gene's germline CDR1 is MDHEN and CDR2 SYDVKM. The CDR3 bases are TGTGCCAGCAGCAGGACTAGCGGGAACTACGAGCAGTACTTC. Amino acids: CASSRTSGNYEQYF.

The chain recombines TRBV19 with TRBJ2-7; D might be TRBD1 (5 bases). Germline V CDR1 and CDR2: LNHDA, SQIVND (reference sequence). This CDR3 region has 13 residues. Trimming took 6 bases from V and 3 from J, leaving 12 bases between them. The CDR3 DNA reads TGTGCCAGTAGCGGGCTAGGGGTCTACGAGCAGTACTTC. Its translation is CASSGLGVYEQYF.

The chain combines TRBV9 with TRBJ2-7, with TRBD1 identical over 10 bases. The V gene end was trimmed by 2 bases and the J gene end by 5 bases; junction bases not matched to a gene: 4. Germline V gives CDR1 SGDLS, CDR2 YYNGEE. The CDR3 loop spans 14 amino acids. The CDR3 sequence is CASSVGTGAHEQYF. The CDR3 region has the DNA TGTGCCAGCAGCGTGGGGACAGGGGCCCACGAGCAGTACTTC.